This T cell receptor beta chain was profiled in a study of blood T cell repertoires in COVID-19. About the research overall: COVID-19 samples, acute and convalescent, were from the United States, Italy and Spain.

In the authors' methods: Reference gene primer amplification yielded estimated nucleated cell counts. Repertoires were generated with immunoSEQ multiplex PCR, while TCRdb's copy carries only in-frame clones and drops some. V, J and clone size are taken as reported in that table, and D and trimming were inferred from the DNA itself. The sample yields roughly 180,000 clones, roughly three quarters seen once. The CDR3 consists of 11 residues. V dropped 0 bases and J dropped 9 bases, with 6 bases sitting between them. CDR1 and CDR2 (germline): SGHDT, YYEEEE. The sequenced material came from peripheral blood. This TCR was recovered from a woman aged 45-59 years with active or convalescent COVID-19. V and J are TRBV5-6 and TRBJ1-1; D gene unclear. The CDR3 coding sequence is TGTGCCAGCAGCTTGGGTAGTAAAGCTTTCTTT. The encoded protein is CASSLGSKAFF.